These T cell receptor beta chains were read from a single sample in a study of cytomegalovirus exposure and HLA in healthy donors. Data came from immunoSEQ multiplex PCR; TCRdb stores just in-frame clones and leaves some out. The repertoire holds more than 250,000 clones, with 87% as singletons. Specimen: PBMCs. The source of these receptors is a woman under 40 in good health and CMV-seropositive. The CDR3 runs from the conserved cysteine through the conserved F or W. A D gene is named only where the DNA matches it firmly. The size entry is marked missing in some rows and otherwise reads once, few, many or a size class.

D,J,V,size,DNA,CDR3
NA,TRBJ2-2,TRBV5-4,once,TGTGCCACCTCACAGGCTAACGCGAACACCGGGGAGCTGTTTTTT,CATSQANANTGELFF
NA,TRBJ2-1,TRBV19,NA,TGTGCCAGTAGTATAGGCCTAGCAAATGAGCAGTTCTTC,CASSIGLANEQFF
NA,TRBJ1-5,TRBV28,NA,TGTGCCAGCAGTCCGCGGACAAATTCTTATCAGCCCCAGCATTTT,CASSPRTNSYQPQHF
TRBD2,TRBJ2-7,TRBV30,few,TGTGCCTGGATGGCTAGCGGCTACGAGCAGTACTTC,CAWMASGYEQYF
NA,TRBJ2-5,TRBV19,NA,TGTGCCAGTAGTATCAGCTCTTACAGCGGGTCGGAGACCCAGTACTTC,CASSISSYSGSETQYF
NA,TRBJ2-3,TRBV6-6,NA,TGTGCCAGCAGTTACCAGGGCACAGATACGCAGTATTTT,CASSYQGTDTQYF
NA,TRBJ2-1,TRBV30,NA,TGTGCCTGGAGCTTCCGGGACAAGGAGTTCTTC,CAWSFRDKEFF
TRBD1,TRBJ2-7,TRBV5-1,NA,TGCGCCAGCAGCTTGTTGTCAGGGGGCGCGGACGAGCAGTACTTC,CASSLLSGGADEQYF
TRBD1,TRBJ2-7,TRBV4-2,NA,TGTGCCAGCAGCCAAGACGGGACAGGGAGGGACGAGCAGTACTTC,CASSQDGTGRDEQYF
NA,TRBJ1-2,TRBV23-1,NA,TGCGCCAGCAGTCAATACCCTGCTGGCTACACCTTC,CASSQYPAGYTF
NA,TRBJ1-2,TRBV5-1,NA,TGCGCCAGCAGCCCCCTTTCCTCTGGGGTTGGCTACACCTTC,CASSPLSSGVGYTF
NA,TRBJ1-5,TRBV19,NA,TGTGCCAGTCAATCGCCGGGGGGCCATAGCAATCAGCCCCAGCATTTT,CASQSPGGHSNQPQHF
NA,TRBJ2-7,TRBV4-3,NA,TGCGCCAGCAGCCCACCCCGCCCCTTCATCGGACAAAGCTCCTACGAGCAGTACTTC,CASSPPRPFIGQSSYEQYF
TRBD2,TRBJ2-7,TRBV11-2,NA,TGTGCCAGCAGCCCGACTAGCGTTAACGAGCAGTACTTC,CASSPTSVNEQYF
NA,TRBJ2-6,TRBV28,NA,TGTGCCAGCAGTTTGAGGGTAGGCTCTGGGGCCAACGTCCTGACTTTC,CASSLRVGSGANVLTF
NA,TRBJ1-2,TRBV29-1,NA,TGCAGCGTTGAGCGGAGTAACTATGGCTACACCTTC,CSVERSNYGYTF
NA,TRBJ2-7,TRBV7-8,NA,TGTGCCAGCAGCTTAGCCGGGAATAACGGCGAGCAGTACTTC,CASSLAGNNGEQYF
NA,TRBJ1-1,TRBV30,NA,TGTGCCTGGAGTGCCGGGTTTATGAACACTGAAGCTTTCTTT,CAWSAGFMNTEAFF
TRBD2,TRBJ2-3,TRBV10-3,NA,TGTGCCATCAGTTCACTAGCGTGGACAGATACGCAGTATTTT,CAISSLAWTDTQYF
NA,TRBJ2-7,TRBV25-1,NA,TGTGCCAGCAGTAGCTCCTACGAGCAGTACTTC,CASSSSYEQYF
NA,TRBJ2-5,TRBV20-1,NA,TGCAGTGCTAGAGGGGGGGAGACCCAGTACTTC,CSARGGETQYF
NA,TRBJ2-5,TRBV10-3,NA,TGTGCCATCAAAGGCCAAGAGACCCAGTACTTC,CAIKGQETQYF
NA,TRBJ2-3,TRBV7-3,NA,TGTGCCAGCAGCTTTCAGGGGCCGGGGACAGATACGCAGTATTTT,CASSFQGPGTDTQYF
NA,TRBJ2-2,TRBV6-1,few,TGTGCCAGCAGTCTCACTAGGTCCGCCGGGGAGCTGTTTTTT,CASSLTRSAGELFF
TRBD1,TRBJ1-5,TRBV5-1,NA,TGCGCCAGCAGCTCAGACAGGGGTCAGCCCCAGCATTTT,CASSSDRGQPQHF
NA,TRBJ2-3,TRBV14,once,TGTGCCAGCAGCCAAGTAGGAGCCACAGATACGCAGTATTTT,CASSQVGATDTQYF
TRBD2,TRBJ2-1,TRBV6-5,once,TGTGCCAGCACCCTTGCTAGCGGCGTCAATGAGCAGTTCTTC,CASTLASGVNEQFF
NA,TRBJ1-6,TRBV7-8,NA,TGTGCCAGCAGCTTAGTTACGGGAAGCTCCTATAATTCACCCCTCCACTTT,CASSLVTGSSYNSPLHF
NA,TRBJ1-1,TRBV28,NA,TGTGCCAGCAGGGGGGGACTGGGAAGGGGTGAAGCTTTCTTT,CASRGGLGRGEAFF
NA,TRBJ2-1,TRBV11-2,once,TGTGCCAGCAGGCCCTTGGATACGAACAATGAGCAGTTCTTC,CASRPLDTNNEQFF
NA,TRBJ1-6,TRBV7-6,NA,TGTGCCAGCAGCTTAGGTTTGGGGTCACCCCTCCACTTT,CASSLGLGSPLHF
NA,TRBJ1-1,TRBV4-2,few,TGTGCCAGCAGCCAACACAGGGAACGGTCTACCGAAGCTTTCTTT,CASSQHRERSTEAFF
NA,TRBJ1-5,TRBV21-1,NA,TGTGCCAGCAGCAAACTTACTAAGACAGAGAGCGTTGGGTATAGCAATCAGCCCCAGCATTTT,CASSKLTKTESVGYSNQPQHF
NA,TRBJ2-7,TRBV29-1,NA,TGCAGCGTTGAAGGGGGGGAGACAGGAACCTACGAGCAGTACTTC,CSVEGGETGTYEQYF
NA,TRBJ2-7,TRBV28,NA,TGTGCCAGCAGTTTAACCAGACAGGTGTCAGAGCAGTACTTC,CASSLTRQVSEQYF
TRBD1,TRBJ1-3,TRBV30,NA,TGTGCCTGGAGCCGACTTGGGGACAGCTCTGGAAACACCATATATTTT,CAWSRLGDSSGNTIYF
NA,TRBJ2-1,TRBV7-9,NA,TGTGCCAGCAGCTCCTTAACACCCAGCATCAATGAGCAGTTCTTC,CASSSLTPSINEQFF
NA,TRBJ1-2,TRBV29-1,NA,TGCAGCGTTGTCGACAAGGGGAGGGTCGGTGGCTACACCTTC,CSVVDKGRVGGYTF
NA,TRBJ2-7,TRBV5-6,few,TGTGCCAGCAGCACGTTCTACGAGCAGTACTTC,CASSTFYEQYF
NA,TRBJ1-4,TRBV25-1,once,TGTGCCAGCAGTGGTCACAGCCTTAATGAAAAACTGTTTTTT,CASSGHSLNEKLFF
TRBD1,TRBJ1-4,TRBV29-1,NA,TGCAGCGTTTCACAGGGGGCAACTAATGAAAAACTGTTTTTT,CSVSQGATNEKLFF
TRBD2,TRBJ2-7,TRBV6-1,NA,TGTGCCAGCGTGACCGGGACTAGCGTCCACGAGCAGTACTTC,CASVTGTSVHEQYF
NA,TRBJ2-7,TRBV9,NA,TGTGCCAGCAGCGTAGAAGAGGGAACCTACGAGCAGTACTTC,CASSVEEGTYEQYF
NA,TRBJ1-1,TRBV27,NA,TGTGCCAGCAGTTGGGCCTCAAACACTGAAGCTTTCTTT,CASSWASNTEAFF
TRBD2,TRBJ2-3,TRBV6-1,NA,TGTGCCAGCAGAGCGGGGGGCACAGATACGCAGTATTTT,CASRAGGTDTQYF
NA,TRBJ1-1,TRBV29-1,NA,TGCAGCGTTGCTCCAACAATGAACACTGAAGCTTTCTTT,CSVAPTMNTEAFF
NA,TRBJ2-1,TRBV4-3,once,TGCGCCAGCAGCCAAGATAGTTTCGGGGGCCCCTCCTACAATGAGCAGTTCTTC,CASSQDSFGGPSYNEQFF
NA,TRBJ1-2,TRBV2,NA,TGTGCCAGCAGGGTTGTTAGGTATGGCTACACCTTC,CASRVVRYGYTF
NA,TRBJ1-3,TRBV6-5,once,TGTGCCAGCAGTGACGGAAACACCATATATTTT,CASSDGNTIYF
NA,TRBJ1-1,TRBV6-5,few,TGTGCCAGCAGTTACATAGGGAATACTGAAGCTTTCTTT,CASSYIGNTEAFF
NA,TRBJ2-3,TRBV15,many,TGTGCCACCAGCAGAGAAACGGACAGCAGGACAGATACGCAGTATTTT,CATSRETDSRTDTQYF
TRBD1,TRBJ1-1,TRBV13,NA,TGTGCCAGCAGCTCAGGGACAGCGAACACTGAAGCTTTCTTT,CASSSGTANTEAFF
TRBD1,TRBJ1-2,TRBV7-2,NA,TGTGCCAGCAGCAACCAGGGGGAACTCTTAGGCTACACCTTC,CASSNQGELLGYTF
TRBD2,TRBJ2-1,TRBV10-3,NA,TGTGCCATCAGTGAGTCGCCGACTAGCGATGATGAGCAGTTCTTC,CAISESPTSDDEQFF
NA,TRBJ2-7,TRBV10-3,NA,TGTGCCATCAGTGAGTCGAGGCAGGGGTGGAACGAGCAGTACTTC,CAISESRQGWNEQYF
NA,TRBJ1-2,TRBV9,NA,TGTGCCAGCAGCCCGAGGGTAGAGAACTATGGCTACACCTTC,CASSPRVENYGYTF